These T cell receptor beta chains were read from a single sample in a study of blood T cell repertoires in COVID-19. Generated by immunoSEQ multiplex PCR, the TCRdb table keeps only in-frame clones and is missing some. The sample has approximately 84,000 clones, about three quarters seen once; the top ten hold 4.5% to 6%. Sequencing used peripheral blood. The receptors were gathered from a man aged 50 to 60 with active or convalescent COVID-19. The CDR3 runs from the conserved cysteine through the conserved F or W. D genes are given only for firm matches. A clone size is listed for some rows: how often the clone was seen (once, few, many), or a class if it is expanded.

D gene,clone size,J gene,V gene,CDR3 protein,CDR3 DNA
-,-,TRBJ1-2,TRBV3-1/TRBV3-2,CASSQDRNLGYTF,TGTGCCAGCAGCCAAGACAGGAACCTAGGCTACACCTTC
-,-,TRBJ1-2,TRBV2,CASSTFGGYTF,TGTGCCAGCAGTACCTTTGGCGGCTACACCTTC
TRBD1,few,TRBJ2-7,TRBV7-9,CASSSFQGAYEQYF,TGTGCCAGCAGCTCATTCCAGGGGGCCTACGAGCAGTACTTC
-,-,TRBJ1-1,TRBV12-3/TRBV12-4,CASNHRENTEAFF,TGTGCCAGCAACCACAGGGAGAACACTGAAGCTTTCTTT
TRBD1,-,TRBJ1-5,TRBV9,CASSAEGQSNQPQHF,TGTGCCAGCAGCGCCGAGGGACAGAGCAATCAGCCCCAGCATTTT
-,-,TRBJ2-5,TRBV7-3,CASSSRSEVTQYF,TGTGCCAGCAGCTCAAGGAGCGAGGTGACCCAGTACTTC
-,-,TRBJ2-2,TRBV5-1,CASSLTGGGTGELFF,TGCGCCAGCAGCTTAACAGGTGGTGGCACCGGGGAGCTGTTTTTT
TRBD2,-,TRBJ2-1,TRBV10-3,CAITSGAGGVYEQFF,TGTGCCATCACGTCTGGAGCGGGGGGAGTCTATGAGCAGTTCTTC
TRBD1,-,TRBJ2-2,TRBV7-8,CASTGQGGGELFF,TGTGCCAGCACTGGACAGGGGGGCGGGGAGCTGTTTTTT
-,-,TRBJ1-2,TRBV9,CASTRGDTSYGYTF,TGTGCCAGCACCCGGGGTGACACCAGCTATGGCTACACCTTC
TRBD1,-,TRBJ1-2,TRBV6-2/TRBV6-3,CASSDGQGRGYTF,TGTGCCAGCAGCGACGGACAGGGTCGAGGCTACACCTTC
-,few,TRBJ1-3,TRBV7-9,CASSLGQGSWNTIYF,TGTGCCAGCAGCTTGGGGCAGGGGAGCTGGAACACCATATATTTT
-,-,TRBJ2-2,TRBV7-8,CASRPGTSNTGELFF,TGTGCCAGCAGACCCGGGACTTCCAACACCGGGGAGCTGTTTTTT
-,-,TRBJ1-2,TRBV10-3,CASQPGTSYGYTF,TGTGCCTCTCAACCTGGGACAAGCTATGGCTACACCTTC
-,-,TRBJ2-3,TRBV15,CATAAGVWTDTQYF,TGTGCCACCGCGGCAGGGGTTTGGACAGATACGCAGTATTTT
-,few,TRBJ2-7,TRBV11-2,CASSLSGGAGYEQYF,TGTGCCAGCAGCCTGTCAGGGGGAGCGGGCTACGAGCAGTACTTC
TRBD1,-,TRBJ1-1,TRBV7-2,CASSLDGTGDTEAFF,TGTGCCAGCAGCTTGGACGGGACAGGGGACACTGAAGCTTTCTTT
-,-,TRBJ1-4,TRBV18,CASSPDREYNEKLFF,TGTGCCAGCTCACCGGACAGAGAGTATAATGAAAAACTGTTTTTT
-,-,TRBJ2-7,TRBV5-1,CASSLNTGISYEQYF,TGCGCCAGCAGCTTGAACACAGGAATTTCCTACGAGCAGTACTTC
-,-,TRBJ1-4,TRBV6-2/TRBV6-3,CASSYGLGELFF,TGTGCCAGCAGTTACGGGTTAGGGGAACTGTTTTTT
-,-,TRBJ2-2,TRBV27,CASSGGTAVWNTGELFF,TGTGCCAGCAGTGGGGGGACGGCTGTGTGGAACACCGGGGAGCTGTTTTTT
TRBD1,-,TRBJ2-7,TRBV6-5,CASSYRDRGDEQYF,TGTGCCAGCAGTTACCGGGACAGGGGGGACGAGCAGTACTTC
-,once,TRBJ1-1,TRBV2,CAAQDQAGTEAFF,TGTGCCGCCCAAGACCAGGCCGGCACTGAAGCTTTCTTT
TRBD2,-,TRBJ2-5,TRBV18,CASSPPGGTETQYF,TGTGCCAGCTCACCTCCGGGGGGTACAGAGACCCAGTACTTC
-,many,TRBJ1-1,TRBV27,CASAFGARGTEAFF,TGTGCCAGCGCTTTCGGGGCTCGGGGGACTGAAGCTTTCTTT
TRBD2,-,TRBJ2-1,TRBV9,CASSVDGGNLWEQFF,TGTGCCAGCAGCGTAGACGGGGGGAACTTATGGGAGCAGTTCTTC
TRBD1,many,TRBJ2-6,TRBV6-2/TRBV6-3,CASSPWTGGTSGANVLTF,TGTGCCAGCAGTCCCTGGACAGGGGGGACCTCCGGGGCCAACGTCCTGACTTTC
-,-,TRBJ1-1,TRBV7-9,CASSLARAGNPEAFF,TGTGCCAGCAGCTTAGCGCGAGCAGGGAACCCTGAAGCTTTCTTT
-,-,TRBJ2-3,TRBV7-2,CASSLEATGGDTQYF,TGTGCCAGCAGCTTAGAAGCGACGGGCGGGGATACGCAGTATTTT
TRBD2,-,TRBJ2-3,TRBV19,CASGRGGPRDTQYF,TGTGCCAGTGGTCGGGGGGGGCCGCGAGATACGCAGTATTTT
TRBD2,-,TRBJ2-3,TRBV4-3,CASSQDLAGGPDTQYF,TGCGCCAGCAGCCAAGATCTAGCGGGGGGGCCAGATACGCAGTATTTT
TRBD1,few,TRBJ1-2,TRBV6-5,CASSRSDRASGYTF,TGTGCCAGCAGCAGAAGTGACAGGGCTTCTGGCTACACCTTC
TRBD2,-,TRBJ2-1,TRBV14,CASSHRGGSSSSYNEQFF,TGTGCCAGCAGCCACCGCGGGGGGTCATCAAGCTCCTACAATGAGCAGTTCTTC
TRBD1,few,TRBJ2-7,TRBV11-2,CASSQGQLSYEQYF,TGTGCCAGCAGCCAGGGACAGCTCTCCTACGAGCAGTACTTC
-,-,TRBJ2-4,TRBV3-1/TRBV3-2,CASSPTPGLVGEGQYF,TGTGCCAGCAGCCCTACACCGGGACTTGTCGGCGAGGGACAGTACTTC
TRBD2,-,TRBJ2-1,TRBV11-2,CASRLATYNEQFF,TGTGCCAGTCGACTAGCCACCTACAATGAGCAGTTCTTC
TRBD1,-,TRBJ2-7,TRBV7-9,CASSPGRDRGKDEQYF,TGTGCCAGCAGTCCTGGGCGGGACAGGGGAAAGGACGAGCAGTACTTC
-,few,TRBJ1-2,TRBV30,CACPSSNYGYTF,TGTGCCTGCCCCTCTTCTAACTATGGCTACACCTTC
-,few,TRBJ1-6,TRBV12-3/TRBV12-4,CASRREGPSPLHF,TGTGCCAGCAGACGAGAGGGCCCTTCACCCCTCCACTTT
-,-,TRBJ1-3,TRBV5-1,CASSLEGGSGNTIYF,TGCGCCAGCAGTCTGGAAGGAGGATCCGGAAACACCATATATTTT
-,-,TRBJ1-4,TRBV7-9,CASSLRQDNEKLFF,TGTGCCAGCAGCCTAAGACAGGATAATGAAAAACTGTTTTTT
-,-,TRBJ1-1,TRBV11-2,CASSLAQEVYTEAFF,TGTGCCAGCAGCTTAGCACAGGAAGTATACACTGAAGCTTTCTTT
-,-,TRBJ1-5,TRBV19,CASNTQGSNQPQHF,TGTGCCAGTAACACTCAGGGAAGCAATCAGCCCCAGCATTTT
-,once,TRBJ2-3,TRBV21-1,CASSKPLAGSTDTQYF,TGTGCCAGCAGCAAACCACTAGCGGGGTCCACAGATACGCAGTATTTT
-,-,TRBJ2-5,TRBV18,CASSPSGGPGETQYF,TGTGCCAGCTCACCTTCTGGGGGCCCCGGAGAGACCCAGTACTTC
TRBD1,-,TRBJ1-2,TRBV5-1,CASSSGQGRGYTF,TGCGCCAGCAGCTCCGGACAGGGCAGGGGCTACACCTTC
-,-,TRBJ1-1,TRBV9,CASSPGMNTEAFF,TGTGCCAGCAGCCCCGGGATGAACACTGAAGCTTTCTTT
-,-,TRBJ1-6,TRBV19,CASSMGVSANSPLHF,TGTGCCAGTAGTATGGGAGTTTCGGCTAATTCACCCCTCCACTTT
-,-,TRBJ2-7,TRBV18,CASSPDSSTGEQYF,TGTGCCAGCTCACCTGACAGTTCTACCGGCGAGCAGTACTTC
TRBD1,-,TRBJ2-7,TRBV6-5,CASRRDREYSYEQYF,TGTGCCAGCAGAAGAGACAGGGAGTACTCCTACGAGCAGTACTTC
TRBD2,-,TRBJ2-3,TRBV13,CASSDGGGGAVYF,TGTGCCAGCAGCGACGGAGGCGGGGGGGCGGTGTATTTT
TRBD2,-,TRBJ2-6,TRBV7-9,CASSLTSGASGANVLTF,TGTGCCAGCAGCTTGACTAGCGGGGCCTCTGGGGCCAACGTCCTGACTTTC
TRBD1,-,TRBJ2-7,TRBV5-1,CASRTGASYEQYF,TGCGCCAGCAGGACAGGGGCCTCCTACGAGCAGTACTTC
-,-,TRBJ1-3,TRBV10-2,CASSEAGTGNTIYF,TGCGCCAGCAGTGAGGCCGGGACTGGAAACACCATATATTTT
-,few,TRBJ1-1,TRBV18,CASSSGGNTEAFF,TGTGCCAGCTCCTCGGGGGGCAACACTGAAGCTTTCTTT
-,once,TRBJ1-6,TRBV9,CASSGGDRNSPLHF,TGTGCCAGCAGCGGGGGGGACCGCAATTCACCCCTCCACTTT
-,-,TRBJ1-4,TRBV7-7,CASSRGGGEKLFF,TGTGCTAGCAGTCGAGGAGGCGGTGAAAAACTGTTTTTT
TRBD1,-,TRBJ2-5,TRBV7-9,CASSFRGQNQETQYF,TGTGCCAGCAGCTTTAGGGGACAGAATCAAGAGACCCAGTACTTC
TRBD1,-,TRBJ1-5,TRBV30,CAWGLGQGDQPQHF,TGTGCCTGGGGATTGGGACAGGGAGATCAGCCCCAGCATTTT
TRBD1,-,TRBJ1-3,TRBV9,CASSAYPDREADTIYF,TGTGCCAGCAGCGCCTACCCGGACAGGGAGGCGGACACCATATATTTT